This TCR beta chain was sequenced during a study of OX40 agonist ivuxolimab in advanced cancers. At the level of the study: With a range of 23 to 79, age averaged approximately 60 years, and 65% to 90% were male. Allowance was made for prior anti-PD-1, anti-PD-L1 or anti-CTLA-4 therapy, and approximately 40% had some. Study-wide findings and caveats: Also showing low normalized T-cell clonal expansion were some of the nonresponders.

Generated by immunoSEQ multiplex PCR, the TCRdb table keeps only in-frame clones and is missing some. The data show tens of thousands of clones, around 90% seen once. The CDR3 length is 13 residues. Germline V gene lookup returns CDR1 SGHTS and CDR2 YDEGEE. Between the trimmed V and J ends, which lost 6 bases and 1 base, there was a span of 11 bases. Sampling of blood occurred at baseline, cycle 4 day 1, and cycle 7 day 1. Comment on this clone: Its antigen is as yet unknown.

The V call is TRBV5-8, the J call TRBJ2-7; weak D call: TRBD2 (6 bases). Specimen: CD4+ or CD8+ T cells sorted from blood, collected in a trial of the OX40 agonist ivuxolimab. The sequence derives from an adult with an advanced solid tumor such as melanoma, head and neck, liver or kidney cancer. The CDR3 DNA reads TGTGCCAGCACCCATGGACTATCCTACGAGCAGTACGTC. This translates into CASTHGLSYEQYV.